This T cell receptor (beta chain) stems from a study of blood T cells in healthy people across ages. The CDR3 length is 16 residues. J gave up 10 bases and V 0 bases, and 10 bases lay outside the gene matches. The germline gives CDR1 SGHDT, CDR2 YYEEEE. A second PCR, run for 7 to 11 cycles, used a sample-barcoded 5' primer plus a J-beta primer mix. TCRdb ran MiXCR on the 5' RACE reads and lists one entry per CDR3 protein. The data contain 650,000 to 900,000 distinct CDR3 sequences, 55% to 65% of them singletons. Sequenced input: blood. The sequence was obtained from a man aged 30 to 45 in good health. This chain joins TRBV5-6 and TRBJ2-1; 10 bases match TRBD1. The chain's CDR3 is CASSLGLDRGRGEQFF. CDR3 in DNA: TGTGCCAGCAGCTTGGGCCTAGACAGGGGGCGAGGGGAGCAGTTCTTC.